A single count supports the clone carrying this T cell receptor (beta chain). Antigen: not known. Germline V gene sequence: CDR1 SGHRS, CDR2 YFSETQ. V was clipped by 0 bases and J by 6 bases; unmatched bases: 3. The CDR3 is made up of 15 amino acids. This sample stems from a study of PD-1 blockade in classical Hodgkin lymphoma. The overall study: Nivolumab dosed at 3 mg/kg went to patients intravenously every 2 weeks. Study findings and constraints: Baseline TCR diversity was reportedly lower in newly diagnosed patients than in healthy donors. It was reported as lower still in relapsed/refractory patients. A significant rise in TCR diversity was seen by C4D1 for CD4+ cells but not for CD8+ cells.

TCRdb's table, derived via immunoSEQ multiplex PCR, lists solely in-frame clones and lacks some. The sample shows about 21,000 clones, 70% to 90% of them seen only once. As to time point: cycle 4 day 1 (C4D1), after 5 to 7 weeks of nivolumab. In every patient, relapse followed autologous stem cell transplantation, while exposure to brentuximab vedotin differed. J is TRBJ2-1 and V is TRBV5-1, with 10 bases fitting TRBD2. The origin of this receptor is a human donor with classical Hodgkin lymphoma. The source material was peripheral blood mononuclear cells (PBMCs), sampled before the fourth cycle of nivolumab. The CDR3 region is CASSLDGLAVNEQFF. The CDR3 bases are TGCGCCAGCAGCTTGGACGGACTAGCGGTCAATGAGCAGTTCTTC.